This T cell receptor (beta chain) was recovered during a study of blood T cells in healthy people across ages (dated by TCRdb to between 2014 and 2017). About the full investigation: In model experiments, roughly one uniquely barcoded TCR beta cDNA molecule per two T cells was captured by template switching. Using deep sequencing normalized with unique cDNA molecular identifiers, the study measured how TCR beta repertoire diversity changes with age. For two donors (one aged 18 to 29 and one aged 80 or older), the study analyzed two additional independent replicas of 1 million unique cDNA reads from the same blood draw. The donors were split into four age groups: young (average 16 years), middle-aged (roughly 39), aged (about 62) and long-lived (roughly 77). Donors of different ages were randomly distributed across sequencing lanes to avoid experimental bias.

The protocol used for the library was 5' RACE. Sequenced using an Illumina HiSeq 2500. The second PCR ran for roughly 7 to 11 cycles and used a J-beta primer mix along with a sample-barcoded 5' primer. A unique molecular identifier was introduced onto each TCR beta cDNA molecule by a template-switch 5' adaptor carrying 12 random nucleotides. Each sample yielded at least 2.5 million CDR3-containing paired-end reads. The Mint cDNA synthesis kit, primed by a TRBC-specific oligonucleotide, was used to synthesize first-strand cDNA from all RNA. Following uracil-DNA glycosylase treatment, a first 18-cycle PCR with universal primers M1SS and BC2_uni_R was performed on all cDNA. In the authors' own workflow: For normalization, 1 million high-quality reads, each with a distinct molecular identifier, were randomly selected from each sample. Instead of being binned into consensus sequences, reads that shared molecular identifiers were thrown out. CDR3 identification, clonotype clustering and error correction used MiTCR with a Q25 quality threshold and the strictest error-elimination algorithm. A nonparametric unseen species model with Euler transformation was used to estimate lower-bound total TCR beta diversity. TCRdb reran the public reads through fastp at Q25 and MiXCR, keeping productive beta chains. CDR3 protein duplicates are merged, each entry listing the most common genes and DNA. The V and J calls follow TCRdb's processing rather than the paper's. The sample table shows fewer than 750,000 distinct CDR3 sequences, and 40% to 55% are seen once. The top ten clonotypes cover about 22% of the sample.

For CDR1 and CDR2, the germline V gene lists SGHTA and FQGNSA. The junction shows trimming of 1 base on V and 5 bases on J, plus 10 bases between the germline ends. The CDR3 starts with the cysteine, ends with the phenylalanine, and has 14 residues. The only DNA kept is the CDR3, 42 bases in frame from the first base. Donors were 40 or so systemically healthy Caucasian individuals from Russia aged roughly 6 to 90 years. Roughly 11 milliliters of peripheral blood were drawn from each donor into EDTA-treated Vacutainer tubes. Ficoll-Paque density-gradient centrifugation was used to isolate PBMCs, with at least 6 million per sample. Trizol reagent was used to extract total RNA from the PBMCs, yielding at least 6 micrograms per sample. For every donor, an aliquot of PBMCs went through flow cytometry to measure the percentages of naive CD45RAhigh/CD27high T cells. On this clonotype: Its target antigen remains unknown. There are no base qualities to consult, and no much larger clone falls within one base.

Results the study describes overall, beyond this receptor: Donor CMV infection status was unknown, potentially confounding age-related changes in expanded clonotypes. Because profiling used bulk unsorted PBMCs, naive and antigen-experienced compartments could not be compared conclusively. Estimates of total diversity based on one million sequenced T cells were considered lower bounds and underestimates. A strong correlation was found between observed TCR beta diversity and the percentage of naive T cells measured by flow cytometry. The long-lived group showed more naive CD4+ T cells, fewer expanded clones and increased TCR diversity than the aged group, suggesting age selection. As age increased, observed TCR beta diversity per million T cells dropped in a roughly linear way, and a significant reduction was already evident by age 40.

The source material was blood. The sequence joins TRBV7-2 to TRBJ2-3; the D element could tentatively be TRBD1 or TRBD2, as 5 bases agree for each. This sequence was found in an elderly man in good health. The DNA sequence is given as TGTGCCAGCAGCTTAGGGGGGACCTTAGATACGCAGTATTTT. Its coded protein is CASSLGGTLDTQYF. Beyond the CDR3, the reference TRBV7-2 and TRBJ2-3 genes provide the residues; the full variable domain reads: GAGVSQSPSNKVTEKGKDVELRCDPISGHTALYWYRQSLGQGLEFLIYFQGNSAPDKSGLPSDRFSAERTGGSVSTLTIQRTQQEDSAVYLCASSLGGTLDTQYFGPGTRLTVL.